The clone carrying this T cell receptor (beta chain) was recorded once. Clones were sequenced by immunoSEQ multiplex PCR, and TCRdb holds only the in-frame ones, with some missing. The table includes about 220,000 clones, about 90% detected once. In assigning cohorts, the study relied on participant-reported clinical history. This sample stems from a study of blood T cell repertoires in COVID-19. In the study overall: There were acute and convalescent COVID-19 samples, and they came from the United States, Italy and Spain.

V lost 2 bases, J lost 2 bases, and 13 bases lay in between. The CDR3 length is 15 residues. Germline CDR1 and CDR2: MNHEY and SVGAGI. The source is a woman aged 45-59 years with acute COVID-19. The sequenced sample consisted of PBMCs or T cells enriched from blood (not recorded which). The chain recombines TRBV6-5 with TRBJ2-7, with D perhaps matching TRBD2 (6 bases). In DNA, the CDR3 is TGTGCCAGCAGTTACAGGGCGGAGGGCCCCTACGAGCAGTACTTC. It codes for CASSYRAEGPYEQYF.